This TCR beta chain came from a study of neurological immune-mediated disorders (dated by TCRdb to between 2017 and 2020). Regarding the study in general: Peripheral blood TCR-beta repertoires from HTLV-I-associated myelopathy (HAM/TSP) patients, multiple sclerosis patients and healthy controls were compared by UMI-based sequencing. The approximately 110 TCR-beta libraries included longitudinal samples, technical triplicates and paired sorted CD4+ and CD8+ T-cell subsets alongside PBMC samples. The cohort comprised 68 subjects: roughly 14 HAM/TSP patients, roughly 34 multiple sclerosis patients and 20 or so healthy controls.

cDNA was synthesized by template-switch 5'RACE using a primer carrying a 10-nucleotide random unique molecular identifier by which each TCR transcript was tagged. Each sequencing run produced over 160 million TCR-beta sequences covering 15-18 subjects. The RNeasy kit was used for extraction of total RNA. Using the KAPA Real-time Library Amplification kit, TCR-beta VDJ regions were amplified with primers for the TCR constant region and the 5'RACE anchor. A first PCR added sample indexes and Illumina adaptors, after which a second PCR increased the library yield. After Ampure bead purification, the TCR product of roughly 650 bp was size-selected on a 2% E-gel SizeSelection system. Library quality was checked on a Bioanalyzer, concentration was measured with Qubit, and libraries were quantified with the Kapa Library Quantification kit before pooling. An Illumina HiSeq 2500 sequenced the libraries paired-end 2 x 150 bp. To increase sequence diversity, 25-30% phiX was spiked into each library pool. In the original analysis: Quality-filtered reads were processed with the UMI-based MiGEC pipeline, which removed over 90% of raw TCR sequences during error correction. VDJ genes were aligned to IMGT germline references, and clonotypes were defined by unique CDR3 amino acid sequence plus V-J genes. Clonal expansion, Shannon diversity and CDR3 relatedness (CalcPairwiseDistances, ClusterSamples) were evaluated with VDJtools, and phylogenetic trees were built with CLCbio workbench. Using coefficient-of-variation modelling across technical triplicates, the study counted a clone as expanded if it had at least 8 unique UMIs. TCRdb ran its own pipeline on the public reads, namely fastp trimming at Q25 and MiXCR clone calling, and kept in-frame beta chains. Each entry merges the rows of one CDR3 protein and shows their most common DNA and genes. TCRdb, not the original authors, processed these V and J calls. The sample data list under 15,000 distinct CDR3 sequences, and over 10% of these were observed just once. Roughly 41% of the sample is held by the ten biggest clonotypes.

TCR libraries for sorted subsets were made from some 1 million sorted CD4+ or CD8+ T cells. Peripheral blood was subjected to Ficoll-Hypaque density gradient centrifugation to isolate PBMCs, which were then cryopreserved in liquid nitrogen. Paired sorted CD4+ and CD8+ subsets came from healthy controls, HAM/TSP patients and MS patients. The CDR3, from cysteine to phenylalanine, totals 15 residues. CDR3 DNA only is kept here, 45 bases in frame from base 1. CDR1 is given as MNHEY and CDR2 as SMNVEV, both from the germline V gene (reference sequence). V is reduced by 3 bases and J by 3 bases, leaving a spacing of 15 bases between them. This clonotype was counted many times. Its antigen remains unidentified. Base qualities are not at hand, and no much larger clone is one base apart. Overall study outcomes, separate from this receptor: The highest TCR clonal expansion was observed in HAM/TSP patients, whereas the lowest was observed in MS patients, even when compared with healthy controls. No identical CDR3 amino acid sequences were found to be shared among expanded clones across subjects, suggesting that TCR-beta repertoires were private in all groups.

Sequencing input: CD8+ T cells from blood. The chain was built from TRBV27 and TRBJ2-7; TRBD2 is a possible D gene, resting on 6 matching bases. The clonotype was recovered from a female donor with HTLV-1-associated myelopathy (HAM/TSP). CDR3 sequence: CASSFSSASDYEQYF. The DNA sequence follows: TGTGCCAGCAGTTTTTCATCCGCTAGCGACTACGAGCAGTACTTC.